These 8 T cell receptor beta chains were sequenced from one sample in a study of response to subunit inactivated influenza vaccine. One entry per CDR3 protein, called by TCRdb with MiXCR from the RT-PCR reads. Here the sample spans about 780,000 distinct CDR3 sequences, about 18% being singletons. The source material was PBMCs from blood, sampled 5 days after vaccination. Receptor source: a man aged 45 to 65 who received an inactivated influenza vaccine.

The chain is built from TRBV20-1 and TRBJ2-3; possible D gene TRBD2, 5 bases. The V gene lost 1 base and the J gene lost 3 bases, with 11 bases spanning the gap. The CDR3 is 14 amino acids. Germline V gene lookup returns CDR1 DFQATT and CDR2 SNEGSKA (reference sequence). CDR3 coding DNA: TGCAGTGCTAGAGCTGGGAGCGGAACAGATACGCAGTATTTT. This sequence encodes CSARAGSGTDTQYF.

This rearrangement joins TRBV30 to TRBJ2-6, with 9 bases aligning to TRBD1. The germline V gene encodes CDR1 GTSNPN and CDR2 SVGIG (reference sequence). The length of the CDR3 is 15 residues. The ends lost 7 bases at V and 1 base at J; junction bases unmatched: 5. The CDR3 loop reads CAYGQGSSGANVLTF. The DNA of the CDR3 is TGTGCCTACGGACAGGGGAGTTCTGGGGCCAACGTCCTGACTTTC.

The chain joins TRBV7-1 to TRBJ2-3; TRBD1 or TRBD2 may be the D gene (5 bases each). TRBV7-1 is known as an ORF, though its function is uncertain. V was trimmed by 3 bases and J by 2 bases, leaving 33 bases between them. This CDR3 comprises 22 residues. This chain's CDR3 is CASSSSLTGSRGGEQVTDTQYF. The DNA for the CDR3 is TGTGCCAGCAGCTCCTCCCTCACCGGTAGTCGTGGGGGTGAACAAGTCACAGATACGCAGTATTTT.

The CDR3 loop reads CSVLGILTDTQYF. The DNA of the CDR3 is TGCAGCGTTCTGGGCATTCTCACAGATACGCAGTATTTT. The chain combines TRBV29-1 with TRBJ2-3; D gene unclear. CDR3 length: 13 amino acids. Germline lookup yields CDR1 SQVTM and CDR2 ANQGSEA. V lost 5 bases to trimming and J lost 2 bases, with 11 bases between them.

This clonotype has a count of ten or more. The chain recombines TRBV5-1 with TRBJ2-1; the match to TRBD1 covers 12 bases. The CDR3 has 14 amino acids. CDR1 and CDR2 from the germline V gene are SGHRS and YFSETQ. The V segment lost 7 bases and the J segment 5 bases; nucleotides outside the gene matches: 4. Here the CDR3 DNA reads TGCGCCAGCCGGGGGACAGGGGGCCACAATGAGCAGTTCTTC. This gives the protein CASRGTGGHNEQFF.

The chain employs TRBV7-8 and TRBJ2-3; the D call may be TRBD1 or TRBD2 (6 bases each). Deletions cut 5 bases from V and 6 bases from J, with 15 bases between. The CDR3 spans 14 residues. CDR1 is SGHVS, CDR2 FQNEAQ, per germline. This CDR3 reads CASSQWGARDTQYF. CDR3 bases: TGTGCCAGCAGCCAGTGGGGGGCACGGGATACGCAGTATTTT.

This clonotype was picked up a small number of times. This CDR3 is CASSLDGQFKNIQYF. The CDR3 region has the DNA TGTGCCAGCAGCTTAGACGGACAGTTCAAAAACATTCAGTACTTC. The chain carries TRBV7-9 and TRBJ2-4; the D gene is possibly TRBD1 (6 bases). Trimming left V 1 base short and J 3 bases short, with 10 bases between. Germline CDR1 and CDR2: SEHNR and FQNEAQ (reference sequence). This CDR3 contains 15 residues. The entire variable domain, with the rest obtained from reference TRBV7-9 and TRBJ2-4, is as follows: DTGVSQNPRHKITKRGQNVTFRCDPISEHNRLYWYRQTLGQGPEFLTYFQNEAQLEKSRLLSDRFSAERPKGSFSTLEIQRTEQGDSAMYLCASSLDGQFKNIQYFGAGTRLSVL.

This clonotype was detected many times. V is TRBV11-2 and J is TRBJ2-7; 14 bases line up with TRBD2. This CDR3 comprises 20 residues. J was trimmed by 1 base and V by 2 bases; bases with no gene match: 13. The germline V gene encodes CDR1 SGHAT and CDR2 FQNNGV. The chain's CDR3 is CASSLSSGLAGVGESYEQYF. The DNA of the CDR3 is TGTGCCAGCAGCTTAAGCTCGGGACTAGCGGGAGTAGGGGAATCCTACGAGCAGTACTTC.